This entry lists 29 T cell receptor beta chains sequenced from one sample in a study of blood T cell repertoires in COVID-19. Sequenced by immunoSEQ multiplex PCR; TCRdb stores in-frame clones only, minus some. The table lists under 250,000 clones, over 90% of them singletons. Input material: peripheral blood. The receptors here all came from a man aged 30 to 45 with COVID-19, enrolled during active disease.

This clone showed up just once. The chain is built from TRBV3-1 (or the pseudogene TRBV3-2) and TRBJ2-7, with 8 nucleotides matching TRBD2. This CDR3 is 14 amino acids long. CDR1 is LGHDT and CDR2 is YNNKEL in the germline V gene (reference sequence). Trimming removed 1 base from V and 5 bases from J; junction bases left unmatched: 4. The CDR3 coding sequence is TGTGCCAGCAGCCAAGGGTCGGGAGGGAACGAGCAGTACTTC. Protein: CASSQGSGGNEQYF.

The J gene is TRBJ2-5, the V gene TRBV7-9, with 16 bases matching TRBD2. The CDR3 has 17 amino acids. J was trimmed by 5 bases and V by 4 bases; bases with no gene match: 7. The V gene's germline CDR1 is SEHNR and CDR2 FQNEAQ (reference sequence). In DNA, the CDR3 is TGTGCCAGCAGCTACGGGACTAGCGGGGGGGCCAGGGAGACCCAGTACTTC. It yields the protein CASSYGTSGGARETQYF. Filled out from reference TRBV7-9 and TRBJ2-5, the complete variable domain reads DTGVSQNPRHKITKRGQNVTFRCDPISEHNRLYWYRQTLGQGPEFLTYFQNEAQLEKSRLLSDRFSAERPKGSFSTLEIQRTEQGDSAMYLCASSYGTSGGARETQYFGPGTRLLVL.

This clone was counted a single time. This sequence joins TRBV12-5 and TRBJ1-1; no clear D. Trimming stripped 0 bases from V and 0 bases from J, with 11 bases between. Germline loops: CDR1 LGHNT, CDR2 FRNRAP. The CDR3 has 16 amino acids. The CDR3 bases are TGTGCTAGTGGTTTGGTACGAGAGGGAATGAACACTGAAGCTTTCTTT. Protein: CASGLVREGMNTEAFF. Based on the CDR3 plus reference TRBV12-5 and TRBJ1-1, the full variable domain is DARVTQTPRHKVTEMGQEVTMRCQPILGHNTVFWYRQTMMQGLELLAYFRNRAPLDDSGMPKDRFSAEMPDATLATLKIQPSEPRDSAVYFCASGLVREGMNTEAFFGQGTRLTVV.

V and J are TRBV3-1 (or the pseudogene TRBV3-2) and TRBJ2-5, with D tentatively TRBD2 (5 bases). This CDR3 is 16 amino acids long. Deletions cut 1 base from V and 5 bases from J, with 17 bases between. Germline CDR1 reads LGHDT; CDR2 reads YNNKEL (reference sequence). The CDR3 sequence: CASSQGVSRSGETQYF. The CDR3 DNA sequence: TGTGCCAGCAGCCAAGGGGTAAGCCGGTCGGGGGAGACCCAGTACTTC.

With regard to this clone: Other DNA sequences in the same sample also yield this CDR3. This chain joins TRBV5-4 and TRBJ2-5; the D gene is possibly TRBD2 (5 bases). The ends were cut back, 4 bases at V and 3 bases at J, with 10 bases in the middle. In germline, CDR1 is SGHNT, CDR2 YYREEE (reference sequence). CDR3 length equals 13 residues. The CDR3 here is CASSLAREETQYF. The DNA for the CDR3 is TGTGCCAGCAGCCTAGCTAGAGAAGAGACCCAGTACTTC.

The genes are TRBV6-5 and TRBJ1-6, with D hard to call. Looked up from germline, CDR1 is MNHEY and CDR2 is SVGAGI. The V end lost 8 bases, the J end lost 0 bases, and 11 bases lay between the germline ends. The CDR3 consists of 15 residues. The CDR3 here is CASRKQSSYNSPLHF. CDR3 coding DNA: TGTGCCAGCCGTAAACAGAGCTCCTATAATTCACCCCTCCACTTT.

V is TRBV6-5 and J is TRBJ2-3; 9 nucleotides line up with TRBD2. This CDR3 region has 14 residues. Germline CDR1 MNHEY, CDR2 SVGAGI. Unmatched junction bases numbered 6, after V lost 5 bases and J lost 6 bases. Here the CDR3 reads CASSPGLATDTQYF. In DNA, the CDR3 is TGTGCCAGCAGTCCGGGACTAGCTACTGATACGCAGTATTTT.

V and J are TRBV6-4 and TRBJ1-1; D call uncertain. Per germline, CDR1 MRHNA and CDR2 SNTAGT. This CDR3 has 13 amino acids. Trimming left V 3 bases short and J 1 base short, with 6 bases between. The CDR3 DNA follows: TGTGCCAGCAGTGATGGGCCGAACACTGAAGCTTTCTTT. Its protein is CASSDGPNTEAFF.

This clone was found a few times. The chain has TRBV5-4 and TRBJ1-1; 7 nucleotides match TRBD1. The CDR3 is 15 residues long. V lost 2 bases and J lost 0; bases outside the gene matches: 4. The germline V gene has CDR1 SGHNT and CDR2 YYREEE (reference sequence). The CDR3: CASSFRTGMNTEAFF. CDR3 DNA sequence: TGTGCCAGCAGCTTTAGGACAGGAATGAACACTGAAGCTTTCTTT. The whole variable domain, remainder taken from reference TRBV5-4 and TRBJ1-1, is ETGVTQSPTHLIKTRGQQVTLRCSSQSGHNTVSWYQQALGQGPQFIFQYYREEENGRGNFPPRFSGLQFPNYSSELNVNALELDDSALYLCASSFRTGMNTEAFFGQGTRLTVV.

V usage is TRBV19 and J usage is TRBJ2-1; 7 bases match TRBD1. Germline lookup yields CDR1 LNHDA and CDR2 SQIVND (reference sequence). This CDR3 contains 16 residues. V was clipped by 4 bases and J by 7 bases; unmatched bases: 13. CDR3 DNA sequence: TGTGCCAGTAGTACCCAGAGACAGGGCACTTTGAATGAGCAGTTCTTC. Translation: CASSTQRQGTLNEQFF.

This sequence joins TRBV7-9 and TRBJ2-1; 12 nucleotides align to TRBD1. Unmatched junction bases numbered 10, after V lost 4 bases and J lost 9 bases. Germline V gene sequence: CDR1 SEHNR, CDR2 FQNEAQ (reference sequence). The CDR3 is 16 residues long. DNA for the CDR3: TGTGCCAGCAGCTCGGAAGGGACAGGGGGCCCGGTTGAGCAGTTCTTC. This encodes CASSSEGTGGPVEQFF.

The CDR3 is CASSDTGYEQYF. The CDR3 nucleotides read TGTGCCAGCAGCGACACAGGCTACGAGCAGTACTTC. The chain carries TRBV9 and TRBJ2-7; D possibly corresponds to TRBD1 (5 bases). Deletions cut 3 bases from V and 3 bases from J, with 7 bases between. Per germline, CDR1 SGDLS and CDR2 YYNGEE. This CDR3 is 12 amino acids long.

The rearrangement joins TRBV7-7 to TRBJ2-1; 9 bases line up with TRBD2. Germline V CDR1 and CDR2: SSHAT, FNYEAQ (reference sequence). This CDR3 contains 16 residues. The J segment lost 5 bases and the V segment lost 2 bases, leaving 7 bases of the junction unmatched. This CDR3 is CASSLSRLADHNEQFF. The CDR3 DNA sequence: TGTGCCAGCAGCTTAAGTCGACTAGCGGATCACAATGAGCAGTTCTTC.

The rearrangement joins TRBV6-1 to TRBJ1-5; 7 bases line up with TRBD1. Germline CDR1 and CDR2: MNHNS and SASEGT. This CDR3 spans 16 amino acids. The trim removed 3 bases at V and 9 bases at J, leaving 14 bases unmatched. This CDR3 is CASSDQDRSVSWPQHF. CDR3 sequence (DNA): TGTGCCAGCAGTGACCAGGACAGGAGTGTCTCGTGGCCCCAGCATTTT.

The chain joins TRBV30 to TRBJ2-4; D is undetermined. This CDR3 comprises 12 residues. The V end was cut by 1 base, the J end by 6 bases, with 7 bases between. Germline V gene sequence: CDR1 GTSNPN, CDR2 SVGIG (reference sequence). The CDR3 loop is CAWSGLSNIQYF. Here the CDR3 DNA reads TGTGCCTGGAGTGGGCTTTCAAACATTCAGTACTTC.

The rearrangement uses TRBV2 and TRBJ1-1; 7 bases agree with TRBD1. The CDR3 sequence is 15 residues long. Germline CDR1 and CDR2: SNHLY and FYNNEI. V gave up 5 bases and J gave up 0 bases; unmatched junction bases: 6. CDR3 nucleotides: TGTGCCAGCAGTAGCCAGGGGGGAATGAACACTGAAGCTTTCTTT. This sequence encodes CASSSQGGMNTEAFF.

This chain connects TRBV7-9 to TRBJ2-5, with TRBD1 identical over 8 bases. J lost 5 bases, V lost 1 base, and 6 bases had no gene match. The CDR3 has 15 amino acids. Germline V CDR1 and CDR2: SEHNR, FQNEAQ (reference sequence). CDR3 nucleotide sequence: TGTGCCAGCAGCTTAGTTCCAGGGGGCGCGGAGACCCAGTACTTC. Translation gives CASSLVPGGAETQYF.

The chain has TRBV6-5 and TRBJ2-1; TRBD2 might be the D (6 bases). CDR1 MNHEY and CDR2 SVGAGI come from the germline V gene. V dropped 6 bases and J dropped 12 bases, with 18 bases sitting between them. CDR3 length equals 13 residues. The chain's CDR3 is CASSGEPDGGQFF. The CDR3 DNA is TGTGCCAGCAGCGGGGAACCTGACGGGGGGCAGTTCTTC.

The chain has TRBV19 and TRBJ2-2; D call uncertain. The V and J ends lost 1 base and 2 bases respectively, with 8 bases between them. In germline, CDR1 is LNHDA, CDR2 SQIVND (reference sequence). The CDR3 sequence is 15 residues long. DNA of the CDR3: TGTGCCAGTAGTATAGTTACGGGTAACACCGGGGAGCTGTTTTTT. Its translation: CASSIVTGNTGELFF.

CDR3 loop: CAWRTGQGSSPLHF. DNA for the CDR3: TGTGCCTGGAGGACGGGACAGGGAAGCTCACCCCTCCACTTT. The V gene is TRBV30, the J gene TRBJ1-6; 9 bases agree with TRBD1. Germline V gene data show CDR1 as GTSNPN and CDR2 as SVGIG (reference sequence). The CDR3 runs to 14 residues. V was pared by 3 bases and J by 10 bases, with 7 bases of the junction left unmatched.

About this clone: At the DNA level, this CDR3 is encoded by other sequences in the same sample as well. CDR3 sequence: CASSLAGANYGYTF. The CDR3, as DNA: TGCGCCAGCAGCTTGGCCGGGGCTAACTATGGCTACACCTTC. The chain has TRBV5-1 and TRBJ1-2, with D uncertain. Germline CDR1 reads SGHRS; CDR2 reads YFSETQ. The V end was cut by 0 bases, the J end by 0 bases, with 6 bases between. The CDR3 contains 14 residues.

The CDR3 protein is CAWSSGTANEKLFF. DNA of the CDR3: TGTGCCTGGAGCTCCGGGACAGCTAATGAAAAACTGTTTTTT. The rearrangement links TRBV30 to TRBJ1-4; TRBD1 matches at 7 bases. The ends lost 3 bases at V and 3 bases at J; junction bases unmatched: 4. Germline V gives CDR1 GTSNPN, CDR2 SVGIG (reference sequence). This CDR3 contains 14 residues.

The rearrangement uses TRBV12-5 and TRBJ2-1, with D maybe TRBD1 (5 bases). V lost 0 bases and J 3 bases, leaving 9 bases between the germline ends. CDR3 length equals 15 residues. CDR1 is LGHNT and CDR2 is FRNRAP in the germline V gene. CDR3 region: CASGLVQGYYNEQFF. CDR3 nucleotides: TGTGCTAGTGGTTTGGTTCAGGGCTACTACAATGAGCAGTTCTTC.

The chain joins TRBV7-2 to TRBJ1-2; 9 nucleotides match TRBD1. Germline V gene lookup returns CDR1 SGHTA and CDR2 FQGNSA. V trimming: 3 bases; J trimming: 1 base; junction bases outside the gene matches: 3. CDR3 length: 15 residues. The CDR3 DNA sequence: TGTGCCAGCAGCTTTACAGGGGGCGATAACTATGGCTACACCTTC. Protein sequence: CASSFTGGDNYGYTF.

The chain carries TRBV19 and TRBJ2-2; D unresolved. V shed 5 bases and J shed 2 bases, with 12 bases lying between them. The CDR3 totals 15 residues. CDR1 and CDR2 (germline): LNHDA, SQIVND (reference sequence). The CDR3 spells CASSAAQANTGELFF. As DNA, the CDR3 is TGTGCCAGTAGTGCCGCGCAGGCCAACACCGGGGAGCTGTTTTTT.

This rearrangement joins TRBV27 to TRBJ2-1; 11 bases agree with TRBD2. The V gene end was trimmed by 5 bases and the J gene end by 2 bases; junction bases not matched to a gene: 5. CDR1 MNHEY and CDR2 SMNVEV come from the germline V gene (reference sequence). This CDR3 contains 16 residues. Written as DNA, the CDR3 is TGTGCCAGCAGTCCGTCTAGCGGGGGGACCTACAATGAGCAGTTCTTC. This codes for CASSPSSGGTYNEQFF.

Here the CDR3 reads CASSPAQGAEGYTF. Here the CDR3 DNA reads TGCGCCAGCAGCCCGGCCCAGGGGGCCGAGGGCTACACCTTC. This chain connects TRBV4-1 to TRBJ1-2; 8 bases line up with TRBD1. The germline V gene encodes CDR1 MGHRA and CDR2 YSYEKL. The J segment lost 8 bases and the V segment lost 4 bases, leaving 9 bases of the junction unmatched. The CDR3 has 14 amino acids.

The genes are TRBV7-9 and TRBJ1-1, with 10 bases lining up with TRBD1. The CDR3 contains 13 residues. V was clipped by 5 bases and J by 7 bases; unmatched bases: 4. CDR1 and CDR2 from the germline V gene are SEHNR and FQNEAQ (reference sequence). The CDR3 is CASSRTGGGEAFF. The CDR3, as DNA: TGTGCCAGCAGCCGGACAGGGGGAGGTGAAGCTTTCTTT.

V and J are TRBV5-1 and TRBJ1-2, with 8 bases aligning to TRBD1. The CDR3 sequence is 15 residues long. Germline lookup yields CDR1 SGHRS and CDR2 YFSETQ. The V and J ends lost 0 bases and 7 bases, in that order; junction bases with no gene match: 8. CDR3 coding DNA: TGCGCCAGCAGCTTGGCACAGGGGGGTTTCGTTGGCTACACCTTC. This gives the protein CASSLAQGGFVGYTF.